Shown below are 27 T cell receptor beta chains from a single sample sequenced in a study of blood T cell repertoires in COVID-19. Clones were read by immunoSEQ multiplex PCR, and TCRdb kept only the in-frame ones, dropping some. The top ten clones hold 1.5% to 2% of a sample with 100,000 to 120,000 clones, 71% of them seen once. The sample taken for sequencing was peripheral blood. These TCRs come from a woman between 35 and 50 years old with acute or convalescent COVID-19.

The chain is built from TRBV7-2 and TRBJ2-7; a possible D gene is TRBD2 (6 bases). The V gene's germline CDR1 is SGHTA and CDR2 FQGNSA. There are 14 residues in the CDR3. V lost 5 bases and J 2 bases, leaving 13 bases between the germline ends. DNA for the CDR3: TGTGCCAGCAGCCCGCGGGGCCGAACCTACGAGCAGTACTTC. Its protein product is CASSPRGRTYEQYF. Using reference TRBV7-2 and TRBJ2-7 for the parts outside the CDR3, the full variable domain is GAGVSQSPSNKVTEKGKDVELRCDPISGHTALYWYRQSLGQGLEFLIYFQGNSAPDKSGLPSDRFSAERTGGSVSTLTIQRTQQEDSAVYLCASSPRGRTYEQYFGPGTRLTVT.

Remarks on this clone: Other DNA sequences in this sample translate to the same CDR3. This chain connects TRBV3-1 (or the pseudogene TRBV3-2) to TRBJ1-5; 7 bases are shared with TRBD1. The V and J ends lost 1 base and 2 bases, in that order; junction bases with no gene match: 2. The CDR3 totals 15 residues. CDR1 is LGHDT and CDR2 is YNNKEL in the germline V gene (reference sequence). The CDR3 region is CASSQGTGGNQPQHF. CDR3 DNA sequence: TGTGCCAGCAGCCAAGGAACAGGGGGCAATCAGCCCCAGCATTTT.

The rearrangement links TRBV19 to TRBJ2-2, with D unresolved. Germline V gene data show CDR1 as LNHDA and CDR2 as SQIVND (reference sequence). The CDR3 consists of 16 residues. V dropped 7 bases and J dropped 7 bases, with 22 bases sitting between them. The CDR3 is CASTTTSAQALGELFF. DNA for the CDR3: TGTGCCAGTACCACCACCTCGGCTCAGGCCCTCGGGGAGCTGTTTTTT. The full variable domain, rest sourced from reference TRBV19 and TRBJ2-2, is DGGITQSPKYLFRKEGQNVTLSCEQNLNHDAMYWYRQDPGQGLRLIYYSQIVNDFQKGDIAEGYSVSREKKESFPLTVTSAQKNPTAFYLCASTTTSAQALGELFFGEGSRLTVL.

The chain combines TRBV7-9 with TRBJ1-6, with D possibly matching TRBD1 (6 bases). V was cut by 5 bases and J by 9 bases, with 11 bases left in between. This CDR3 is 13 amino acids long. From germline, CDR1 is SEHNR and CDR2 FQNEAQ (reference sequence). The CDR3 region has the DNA TGTGCCAGCAGCCGACAGGAAGGTTCACCCCTCCACTTT. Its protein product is CASSRQEGSPLHF.

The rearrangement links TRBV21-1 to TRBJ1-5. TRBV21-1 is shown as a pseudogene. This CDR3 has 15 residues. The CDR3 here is CASSFRSRSNQPQHF. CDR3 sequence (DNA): TGTGCCAGCAGCTTCCGGAGCCGTAGCAATCAGCCCCAGCATTTT.

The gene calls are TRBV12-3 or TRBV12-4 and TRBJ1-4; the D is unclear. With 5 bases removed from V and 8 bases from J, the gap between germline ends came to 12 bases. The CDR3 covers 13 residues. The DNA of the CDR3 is TGTGCCAGCAGTGGTTCATCAGTGGAAAAACTGTTTTTT. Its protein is CASSGSSVEKLFF.

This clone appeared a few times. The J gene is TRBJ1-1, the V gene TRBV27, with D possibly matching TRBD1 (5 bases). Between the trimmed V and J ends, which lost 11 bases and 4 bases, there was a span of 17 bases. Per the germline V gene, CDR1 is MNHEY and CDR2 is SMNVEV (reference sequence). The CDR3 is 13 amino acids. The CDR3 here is CACRQGQGTEAFF. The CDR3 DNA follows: TGTGCCTGCCGGCAGGGCCAGGGCACTGAAGCTTTCTTT.

The DNA for the CDR3 is TGTGCCAGCAGCCAAGAATCCTACCTAGCGGGGGGGGGCAATGAGCAGTTCTTC. It specifies CASSQESYLAGGGNEQFF. The chain links TRBV3-1 (or the pseudogene TRBV3-2) to TRBJ2-1; the match to TRBD2 covers 12 bases. Germline trimming cut 0 bases from V and 6 bases from J; bases unmatched to any gene: 9. This CDR3 region has 18 residues. Per the germline V gene, CDR1 is LGHDT and CDR2 is YNNKEL (reference sequence).

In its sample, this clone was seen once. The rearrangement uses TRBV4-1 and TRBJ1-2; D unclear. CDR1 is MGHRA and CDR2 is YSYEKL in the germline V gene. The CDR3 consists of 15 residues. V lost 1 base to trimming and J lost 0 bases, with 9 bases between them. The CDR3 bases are TGCGCCAGCAGCCAAGGAAACGGAGCTAACTATGGCTACACCTTC. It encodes CASSQGNGANYGYTF.

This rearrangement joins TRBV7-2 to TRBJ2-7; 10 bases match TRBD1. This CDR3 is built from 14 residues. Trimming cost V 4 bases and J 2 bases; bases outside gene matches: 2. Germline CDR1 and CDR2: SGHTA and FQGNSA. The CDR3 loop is CASSWTGGPYEQYF. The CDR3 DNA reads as TGTGCCAGCAGCTGGACAGGGGGACCCTACGAGCAGTACTTC.

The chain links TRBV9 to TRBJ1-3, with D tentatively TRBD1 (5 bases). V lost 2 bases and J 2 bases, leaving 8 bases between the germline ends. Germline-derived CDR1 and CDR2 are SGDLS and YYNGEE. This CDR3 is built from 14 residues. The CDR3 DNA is TGTGCCAGCAGCGTTAGGACAACTGGAAACACCATATATTTT. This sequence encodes CASSVRTTGNTIYF. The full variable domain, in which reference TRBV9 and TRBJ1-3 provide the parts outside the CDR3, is DSGVTQTPKHLITATGQRVTLRCSPRSGDLSVYWYQQSLDQGLQFLIQYYNGEERAKGNILERFSAQQFPDLHSELNLSSLELGDSALYFCASSVRTTGNTIYFGEGSWLTVV.

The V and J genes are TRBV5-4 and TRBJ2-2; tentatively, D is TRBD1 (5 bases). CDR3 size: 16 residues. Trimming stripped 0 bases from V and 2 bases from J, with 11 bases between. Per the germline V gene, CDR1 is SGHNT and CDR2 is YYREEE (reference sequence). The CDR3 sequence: CASSLAERGNTGELFF. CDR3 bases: TGTGCCAGCAGCTTGGCAGAAAGGGGAAACACCGGGGAGCTGTTTTTT.

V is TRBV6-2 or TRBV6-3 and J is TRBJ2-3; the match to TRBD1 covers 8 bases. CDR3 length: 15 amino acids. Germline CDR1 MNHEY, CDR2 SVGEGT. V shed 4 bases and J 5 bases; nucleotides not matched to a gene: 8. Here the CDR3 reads CASSSPGGSKDTQYF. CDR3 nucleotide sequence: TGTGCCAGCAGTTCCCCAGGGGGCAGTAAAGATACGCAGTATTTT.

The CDR3 bases are TGTGCCAGCACCTCTCTCCGGGACAGCCCCTTTGTAGAGCAGTACTTC. Its protein product is CASTSLRDSPFVEQYF. The rearrangement links TRBV7-9 to TRBJ2-7, with 7 bases aligning to TRBD1. CDR3 length equals 16 residues. Germline V gives CDR1 SEHNR, CDR2 FQNEAQ (reference sequence). With V trimmed by 7 bases and J by 7 bases, 19 bases remained unmatched. Based on the CDR3 plus reference TRBV7-9 and TRBJ2-7, the full variable domain is DTGVSQNPRHKITKRGQNVTFRCDPISEHNRLYWYRQTLGQGPEFLTYFQNEAQLEKSRLLSDRFSAERPKGSFSTLEIQRTEQGDSAMYLCASTSLRDSPFVEQYFGPGTRLTVT.

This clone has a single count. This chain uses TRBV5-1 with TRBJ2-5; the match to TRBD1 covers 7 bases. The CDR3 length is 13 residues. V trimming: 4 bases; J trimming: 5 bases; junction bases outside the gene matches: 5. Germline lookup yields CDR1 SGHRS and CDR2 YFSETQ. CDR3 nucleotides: TGCGCCAGCAGCCAAGGGGGCGGGGAGACCCAGTACTTC. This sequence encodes CASSQGGGETQYF.

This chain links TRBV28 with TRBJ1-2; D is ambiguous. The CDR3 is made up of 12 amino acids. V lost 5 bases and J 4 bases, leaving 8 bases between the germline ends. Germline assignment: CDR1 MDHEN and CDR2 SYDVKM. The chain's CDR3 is CASSPGIYGYTF. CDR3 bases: TGTGCCAGCAGTCCGGGGATCTATGGCTACACCTTC.

DNA of the CDR3: TGTGCCAGCAGTGAAGACGGGGGGTCCTACAATGAGCAGTTCTTC. It translates to CASSEDGGSYNEQFF. The genes are TRBV25-1 and TRBJ2-1, with 7 bases matching TRBD2. Germline V gene data show CDR1 as MGHDK and CDR2 as SYGVNS. Unmatched junction bases numbered 2, after V lost 2 bases and J lost 1 base. CDR3 length: 15 amino acids.

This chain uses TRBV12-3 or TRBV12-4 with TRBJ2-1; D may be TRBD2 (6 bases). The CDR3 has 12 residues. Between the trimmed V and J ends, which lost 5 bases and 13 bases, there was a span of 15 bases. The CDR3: CASSPVGRLQFF. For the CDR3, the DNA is TGTGCCAGCAGTCCAGTAGGGAGGTTACAGTTCTTC.

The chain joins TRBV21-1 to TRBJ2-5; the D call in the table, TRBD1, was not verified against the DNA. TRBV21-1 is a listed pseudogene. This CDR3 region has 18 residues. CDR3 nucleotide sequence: TGTGCCAGCAGCAAAGAAGGGGCCGACAGGCAAACCCAAGAGACCCAGTACTTC. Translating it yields CASSKEGADRQTQETQYF.

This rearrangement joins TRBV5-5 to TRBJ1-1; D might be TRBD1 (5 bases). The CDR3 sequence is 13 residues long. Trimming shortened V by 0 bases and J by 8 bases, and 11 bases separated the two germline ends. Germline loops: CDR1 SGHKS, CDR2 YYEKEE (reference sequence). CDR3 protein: CASSLEGWGEAFF. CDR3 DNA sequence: TGTGCCAGCAGCTTGGAGGGGTGGGGCGAAGCTTTCTTT.

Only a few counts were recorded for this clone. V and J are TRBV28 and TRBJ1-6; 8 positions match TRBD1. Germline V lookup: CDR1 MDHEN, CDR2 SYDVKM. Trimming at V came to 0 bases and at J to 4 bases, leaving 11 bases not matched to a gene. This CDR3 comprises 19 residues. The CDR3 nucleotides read TGTGCCAGCAGTTTATGGGATCCGGGACAGGCTACATATAATTCACCCCTCCACTTT. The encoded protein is CASSLWDPGQATYNSPLHF.

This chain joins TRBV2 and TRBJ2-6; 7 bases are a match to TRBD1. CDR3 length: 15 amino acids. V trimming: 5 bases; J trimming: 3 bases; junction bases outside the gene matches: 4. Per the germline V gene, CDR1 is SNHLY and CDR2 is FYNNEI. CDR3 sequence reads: CASSFTGDGANVLTF. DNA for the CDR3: TGTGCCAGCAGTTTCACAGGGGATGGGGCCAACGTCCTGACTTTC.

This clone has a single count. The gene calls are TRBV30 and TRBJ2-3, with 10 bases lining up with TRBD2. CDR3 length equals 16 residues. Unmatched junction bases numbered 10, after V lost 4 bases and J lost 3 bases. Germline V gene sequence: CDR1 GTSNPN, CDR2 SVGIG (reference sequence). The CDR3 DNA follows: TGTGCCTGGACACACTACTATAGCGGGGGGACAGATACGCAGTATTTT. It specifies CAWTHYYSGGTDTQYF.

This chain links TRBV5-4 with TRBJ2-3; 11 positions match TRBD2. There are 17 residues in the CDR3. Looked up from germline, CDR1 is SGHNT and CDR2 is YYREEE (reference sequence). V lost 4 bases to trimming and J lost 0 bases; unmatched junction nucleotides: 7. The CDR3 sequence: CASSPGTSGVSTDTQYF. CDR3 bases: TGTGCCAGCAGCCCGGGGACTAGCGGTGTAAGCACAGATACGCAGTATTTT.

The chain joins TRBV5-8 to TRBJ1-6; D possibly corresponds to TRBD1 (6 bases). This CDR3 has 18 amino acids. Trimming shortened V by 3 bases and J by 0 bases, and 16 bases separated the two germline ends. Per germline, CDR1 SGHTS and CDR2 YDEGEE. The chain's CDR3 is CASSSLQGLSSYNSPLHF. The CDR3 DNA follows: TGTGCCAGCAGCTCTTTACAGGGTCTCAGCTCCTATAATTCACCCCTCCACTTT.

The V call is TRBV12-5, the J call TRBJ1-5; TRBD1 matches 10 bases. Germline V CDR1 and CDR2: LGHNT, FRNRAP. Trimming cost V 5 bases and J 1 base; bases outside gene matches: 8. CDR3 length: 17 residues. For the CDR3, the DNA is TGTGCTAGTGGTGTCCCGGGACAGGGGCAAAGCAATCAGCCCCAGCATTTT. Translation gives CASGVPGQGQSNQPQHF.

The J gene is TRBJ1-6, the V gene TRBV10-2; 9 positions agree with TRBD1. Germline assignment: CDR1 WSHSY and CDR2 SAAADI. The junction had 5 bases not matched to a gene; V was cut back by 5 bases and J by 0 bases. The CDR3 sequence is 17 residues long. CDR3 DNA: TGCGCCAGCAGTTTAGGACAGGGGCCCTCCTATAATTCACCCCTCCACTTT. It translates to CASSLGQGPSYNSPLHF.